This T cell receptor beta chain was found in a study of blood T cell repertoires in COVID-19. Background on the study: The United States, Italy and Spain provided the acute and convalescent COVID-19 samples. The cDNA or gDNA used as material had been derived from T cells, B-cell-depleted T cells, or PBMCs.

In the study's own analysis: By means of reference gene primer amplification, nucleated cell counts were estimated. Clones were read by immunoSEQ multiplex PCR, and TCRdb kept only the in-frame ones, dropping some. That table furnishes V, J and clone size, whereas the DNA furnished D and trimming. This table has roughly 200,000 clones, roughly 88% appearing once. This clone came up a few times. Trimming cost V 6 bases and J 7 bases; bases outside gene matches: 15. Germline V gene data show CDR1 as KGHSH and CDR2 as LQKENI. The CDR3 contains 16 residues. The sample consisted of peripheral blood. The TCR originated in a human donor in a cohort sampled during active COVID-19. The genes are TRBV18 and TRBJ2-7, with 10 bases lining up with TRBD1. This CDR3 is CASSSPGQGLTREQYF. Written as DNA, the CDR3 is TGTGCCAGCTCGTCCCCGGGACAGGGGCTAACTCGGGAGCAGTACTTC.